This T cell receptor beta chain was documented in a study of OX40 agonist ivuxolimab in advanced cancers. Study-wide results and limits: Low clonal expansion, among the lowest seen, marked partial responders at 0.1-3.0 mg/kg. At 0.1 to 3.0 mg/kg and by week 6, clonal expansion occurred in CD4+ and CD8+ blood T cells.

As for this clone: Its cognate antigen is unknown.

Trimming stripped 0 bases from V and 8 bases from J, with 6 bases between. The V gene's germline CDR1 is LGHNA and CDR2 YSLEER. This CDR3 is built from 12 residues. Researchers took blood at baseline, on cycle 4 day 1, and on cycle 7 day 1. Clones were sequenced by immunoSEQ multiplex PCR, and TCRdb holds only the in-frame ones, with some missing. This table has tens of thousands of clones, under 90% appearing once. V and J are TRBV4-3 and TRBJ2-3, with D hard to call. The receptor was derived from an adult with an advanced solid tumor such as melanoma, head and neck, liver or kidney cancer. This sample comprised CD4+ or CD8+ T cells sorted from blood, obtained in a trial of the OX40 agonist ivuxolimab. CDR3 protein: CASSQDRGTQYF. The CDR3 DNA reads TGCGCCAGCAGCCAAGATCGCGGTACGCAGTATTTT.